The clone carrying this T cell receptor (beta chain) was observed a handful of times. The record originates from a study of blood T cell repertoires in COVID-19. Study context: T cells, B-cell-depleted T cells, or PBMCs provided the cDNA or gDNA that served as material.

The CDR3 length is 16 residues. Germline V CDR1 and CDR2: SGDLS, YYNGEE. Trimming took 0 bases from V and 7 from J, leaving 16 bases between them. In the original analysis: Amplification from reference gene primers served as the basis for estimated nucleated cell counts. This table comes from immunoSEQ multiplex PCR, and its TCRdb copy is limited to in-frame clones, with some not included. The V and J calls and clone size were taken over from that table, and D and trimming were inferred from the DNA. The sample yields 140,000 or so clones, around 84% seen once. The material sequenced was peripheral blood. The chain recombines TRBV9 with TRBJ2-2; unclear D gene. The sequence came from a man aged 60 to 75 with active or convalescent COVID-19. CDR3 in amino acids: CASSVDPNPMSGELFF. The CDR3 coding sequence is TGTGCCAGCAGCGTAGATCCGAACCCGATGAGCGGGGAGCTGTTTTTT.